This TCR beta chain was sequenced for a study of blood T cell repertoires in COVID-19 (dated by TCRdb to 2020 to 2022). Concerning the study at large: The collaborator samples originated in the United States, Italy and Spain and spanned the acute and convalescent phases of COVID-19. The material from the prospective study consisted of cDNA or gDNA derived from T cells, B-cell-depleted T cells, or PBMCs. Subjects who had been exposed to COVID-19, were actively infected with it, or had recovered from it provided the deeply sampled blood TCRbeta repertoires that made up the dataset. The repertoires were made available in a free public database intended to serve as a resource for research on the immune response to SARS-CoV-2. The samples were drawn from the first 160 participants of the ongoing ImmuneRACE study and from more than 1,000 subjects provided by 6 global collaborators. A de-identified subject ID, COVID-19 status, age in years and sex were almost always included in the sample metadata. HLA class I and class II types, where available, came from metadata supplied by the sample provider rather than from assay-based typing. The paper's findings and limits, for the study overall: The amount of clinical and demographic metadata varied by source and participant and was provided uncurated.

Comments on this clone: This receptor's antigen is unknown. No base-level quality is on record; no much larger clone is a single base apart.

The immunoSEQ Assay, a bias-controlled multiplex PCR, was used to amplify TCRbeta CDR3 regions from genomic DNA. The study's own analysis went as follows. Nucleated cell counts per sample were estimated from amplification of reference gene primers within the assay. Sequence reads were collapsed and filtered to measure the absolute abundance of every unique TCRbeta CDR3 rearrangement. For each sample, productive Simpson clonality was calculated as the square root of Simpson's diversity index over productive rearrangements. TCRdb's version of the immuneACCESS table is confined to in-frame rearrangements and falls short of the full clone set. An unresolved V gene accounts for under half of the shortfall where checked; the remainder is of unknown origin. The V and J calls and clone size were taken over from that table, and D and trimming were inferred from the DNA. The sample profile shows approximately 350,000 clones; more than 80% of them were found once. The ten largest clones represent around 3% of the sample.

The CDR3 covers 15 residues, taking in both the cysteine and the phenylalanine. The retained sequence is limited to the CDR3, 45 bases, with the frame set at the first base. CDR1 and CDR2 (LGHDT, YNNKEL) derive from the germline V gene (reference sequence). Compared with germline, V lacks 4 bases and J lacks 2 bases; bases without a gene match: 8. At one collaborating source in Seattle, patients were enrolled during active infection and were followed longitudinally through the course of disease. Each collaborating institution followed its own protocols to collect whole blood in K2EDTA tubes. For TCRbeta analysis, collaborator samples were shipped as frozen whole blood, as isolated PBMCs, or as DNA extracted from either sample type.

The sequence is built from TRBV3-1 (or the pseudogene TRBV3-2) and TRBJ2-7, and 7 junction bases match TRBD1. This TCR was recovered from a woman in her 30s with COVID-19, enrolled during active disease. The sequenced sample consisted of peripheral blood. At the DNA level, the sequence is TGTGCCAGCAGCCTACGGGACAGATTAGCCTACGAGCAGTACTTC. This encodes CASSLRDRLAYEQYF.